The sample holds a few counts of the clone carrying this T cell receptor (beta chain). From the 5' RACE reads, TCRdb called clonotypes with MiXCR, one entry per CDR3 protein. Among hundreds of thousands of distinct CDR3 sequences listed, roughly 18% were seen once. V lost 6 bases to trimming and J lost 1 base, with 9 bases between them. Germline V gene lookup returns CDR1 DFQATT and CDR2 SNEGSKA (reference sequence). This CDR3 is built from 13 residues. The data stem from a study of identical twins. Another study also made use of these data, one on T cells expressing NK-cell markers. As that study records: It was sorted CD3+CD56-NKG2C+, CD3+CD56+NKG2C- and CD3+CD56+NKG2C+ T cells that provided the TCR beta repertoires.

The origin of this receptor is a young woman in good health. Sequencing was carried out using PBMCs. This chain joins TRBV20-1 and TRBJ2-2; D not certain. In DNA form, the CDR3 reads TGCAGTGCCCGCAAGGGGAACACCGGGGAGCTGTTTTTT. Its translation: CSARKGNTGELFF.